The 21 T cell receptor beta chains presented below share a single source sample, sequenced in a study of T cells in Graves' hyperthyroidism and ophthalmopathy. Amplification targeted TCR beta CDR3 regions from RNA transcripts. TCR CDR3 regions were first amplified by RT-PCR with HTBI primers. TCRdb processed the multiplex PCR reads anew with MiXCR; each CDR3 protein has one entry. The sample comprises about 300,000 distinct CDR3 sequences, roughly 15% of which are singletons, and 7.9% rests with the top ten. The source material was blood. These receptors were obtained from a woman in her forties with Graves' hyperthyroidism.

The chain couples TRBV20-1 to TRBJ2-7; TRBD1 matches 8 bases. V gave up 7 bases and J gave up 3 bases; unmatched junction bases: 14. This CDR3 contains 15 residues. Germline V lookup: CDR1 DFQATT, CDR2 SNEGSKA (reference sequence). In nucleotides, the CDR3 is TGCAGTGTGAAGCGGCTCGGGACAGGACGCTACGAGCAGTACTTC. This sequence encodes CSVKRLGTGRYEQYF.

This clonotype showed up many times. The rearrangement links TRBV28 to TRBJ1-5, with 9 bases identical to TRBD1. This CDR3 is built from 18 residues. Germline CDR1 MDHEN, CDR2 SYDVKM. Trimming at V came to 6 bases and at J to 2 bases, leaving 14 bases not matched to a gene. Written as DNA, the CDR3 is TGTGCCAGCAGCCGGGGGGGACAGGGATCTTTGGGCAATCAGCCCCAGCATTTT. This sequence encodes CASSRGGQGSLGNQPQHF. The full variable domain, with the rest looked up from reference TRBV28 and TRBJ1-5, is DVKVTQSSRYLVKRTGEKVFLECVQDMDHENMFWYRQDPGLGLRLIYFSYDVKMKEKGDIPEGYSVSREKKERFSLILESASTNQTSMYLCASSRGGQGSLGNQPQHFGDGTRLSIL.

There are many counts of this clonotype. The rearrangement uses TRBV27 and TRBJ2-1, with D possibly being TRBD2 (6 bases). Trimming took 6 bases from V and 8 from J, leaving 17 bases between them. The length of the CDR3 is 14 residues. CDR1 and CDR2 (germline): MNHEY, SMNVEV (reference sequence). The CDR3 here is CASRPGLYGDEQFF. In DNA, the CDR3 is TGTGCCAGCAGGCCGGGACTGTACGGCGATGAGCAGTTCTTC.

This clonotype showed up many times. The genes are TRBV20-1 and TRBJ2-3, with D perhaps TRBD2 (6 bases). V lost 7 bases, J lost 0 bases, and 14 bases lay in between. The CDR3 is made up of 14 amino acids. The V gene's germline CDR1 is DFQATT and CDR2 SNEGSKA (reference sequence). The CDR3 nucleotides read TGCAGTGGCAACCGGGGGACTAGCACAGATACGCAGTATTTT. Translation gives CSGNRGTSTDTQYF.

Many counts were recorded for this clonotype. The chain has TRBV20-1 and TRBJ2-1; no firm D call. The germline V and J ends were trimmed by 0 bases and 9 bases, with 18 bases remaining between them. CDR3 length equals 15 residues. CDR1 and CDR2 from the germline V gene are DFQATT and SNEGSKA (reference sequence). The CDR3, as DNA: TGCAGTGCTAGAGATTTTAGCAGGCTCTCTGGTGAGCAGTTCTTC. Its translation: CSARDFSRLSGEQFF.

This clonotype was found many times. The chain has TRBV14 and TRBJ2-3, with TRBD2 matching over 9 bases. CDR1 and CDR2 (germline): SGHDN, FVKESK. The junction had 0 bases not matched to a gene; V was cut back by 1 base and J by 1 base. The CDR3 runs to 15 residues. CDR3 coding DNA: TGTGCCAGCAGCCAAGTAGCGGGAGGCACAGATACGCAGTATTTT. This codes for CASSQVAGGTDTQYF.

This clonotype has at least ten counts. This chain joins TRBV7-8 and TRBJ2-7; possible D gene TRBD1, 5 bases. The CDR3 runs to 15 residues. Trimming took 0 bases from V and 6 from J, leaving 15 bases between them. Germline V CDR1 and CDR2: SGHVS, FQNEAQ. This chain's CDR3 is CASSLAPGSASEQYF. The CDR3 nucleotides read TGTGCCAGCAGCTTAGCCCCAGGGTCCGCTTCCGAGCAGTACTTC.

This clonotype was recorded at least ten times. The chain joins TRBV30 to TRBJ2-5, with 9 bases aligning to TRBD1. With 5 bases clipped from V and 0 bases from J, the junction kept 1 base outside the gene matches. This CDR3 comprises 13 residues. Per the germline V gene, CDR1 is GTSNPN and CDR2 is SVGIG (reference sequence). CDR3 amino acids: CAWGTGYQETQYF. CDR3 DNA: TGTGCCTGGGGGACAGGGTACCAAGAGACCCAGTACTTC. Looking up the rest from reference TRBV30 and TRBJ2-5 gives the full variable domain: SQTIHQWPATLVQPVGSPLSLECTVEGTSNPNLYWYRQAAGRGLQLLFYSVGIGQISSEVPQNLSASRPQDRQFILSSKKLLLSDSGFYLCAWGTGYQETQYFGPGTRLLVL.

This clonotype was detected many times. This sequence joins TRBV7-2 and TRBJ2-7, with TRBD1 as a possible D gene (5 bases). The V and J ends lost 1 base and 6 bases respectively, with 16 bases between them. The CDR3 consists of 15 residues. Germline V gene data show CDR1 as SGHTA and CDR2 as FQGNSA. Here the CDR3 reads CASSLGGEPYGEQYF. CDR3 sequence (DNA): TGTGCCAGCAGCTTAGGGGGCGAGCCGTACGGCGAGCAGTACTTC.

The chain combines TRBV18 with TRBJ2-1, with D possibly TRBD2 on 5 matching bases. Trimming stripped 8 bases from V and 2 bases from J, with 16 bases between. CDR3 length equals 15 residues. Germline V gene lookup returns CDR1 KGHSH and CDR2 LQKENI. CDR3 sequence: CASPPLSGTYNEQFF. The CDR3 bases are TGTGCCAGCCCCCCCCTTTCGGGGACCTACAATGAGCAGTTCTTC.

This clonotype was counted at least ten times. The CDR3 DNA reads TGTGCCAGCAGCCTGAGTTTCAGCTCCTACAATGAGCAGTTCTTC. Its translation: CASSLSFSSYNEQFF. V usage is TRBV28 and J usage is TRBJ2-1, with D unclear. Germline V gene lookup returns CDR1 MDHEN and CDR2 SYDVKM. V lost 6 bases and J lost 0, with 12 bases in between. The CDR3 extends over 15 amino acids.

This clonotype has at least ten counts. The chain joins TRBV20-1 to TRBJ2-3; TRBD2 aligns across 14 bases. The CDR3 spans 15 residues. The J segment lost 5 bases and the V segment lost 6 bases, leaving 7 bases of the junction unmatched. The germline gives CDR1 DFQATT, CDR2 SNEGSKA (reference sequence). CDR3 loop: CSAEVGLAGVDTQYF. CDR3 DNA sequence: TGCAGTGCCGAGGTGGGACTAGCGGGAGTAGATACGCAGTATTTT.

This clonotype was seen a few times. This rearrangement joins TRBV6-1 to TRBJ2-1, with 12 bases identical to TRBD2. CDR3 length: 17 amino acids. J was trimmed by 8 bases and V by 5 bases; bases with no gene match: 13. Germline assignment: CDR1 MNHNS and CDR2 SASEGT. The CDR3 protein is CASSSIRTSGNPYEQFF. For the CDR3, the DNA is TGTGCCAGCAGTTCTATTAGGACTAGCGGGAACCCTTATGAGCAGTTCTTC.

This clonotype was detected many times. The chain carries TRBV6-5 and TRBJ2-7; D call uncertain. This CDR3 has 11 residues. The ends were cut back, 6 bases at V and 4 bases at J, with 7 bases in the middle. The germline CDR1 and CDR2 sequences are MNHEY and SVGAGI. CDR3 protein: CASSYLYEQYF. The CDR3 DNA follows: TGTGCCAGCAGCTATCTATACGAGCAGTACTTC.

This clonotype was recorded at least ten times. In DNA form, the CDR3 reads TGCAGTGCTTCCTTGGGTCAGAACTATGGCTACACCTTC. Its protein is CSASLGQNYGYTF. The rearrangement joins TRBV20-1 to TRBJ1-2; D is uncertain. The V end was cut by 5 bases, the J end by 2 bases, with 12 bases between. Germline-derived CDR1 and CDR2 are DFQATT and SNEGSKA (reference sequence). The CDR3 is made up of 13 amino acids.

This clonotype was observed at least ten times. The V call is TRBV6-5, the J call TRBJ2-7, with 8 nucleotides matching TRBD1. CDR3 size: 15 residues. Looked up from germline, CDR1 is MNHEY and CDR2 is SVGAGI. V lost 0 bases and J lost 5; bases outside the gene matches: 6. Here the CDR3 reads CASSYSTQGVNEQYF. The CDR3 DNA reads TGTGCCAGCAGTTACTCGACACAGGGGGTCAACGAGCAGTACTTC.

Ten or more counts support this clonotype. The chain carries TRBV12-3 or TRBV12-4 and TRBJ2-7; D is unresolved. The length of the CDR3 is 14 residues. V was pared by 6 bases and J by 6 bases, with 18 bases between. The CDR3 DNA follows: TGTGCCAGCAGGCAGCCCGCGGCTTACGCCGAGCAGTACTTC. Translation gives CASRQPAAYAEQYF.

This clonotype was detected many times. J is TRBJ1-3 and V is TRBV12-3 or TRBV12-4; D call uncertain. The CDR3 length is 13 residues. V was pared by 7 bases and J by 4 bases, with 11 bases between. The CDR3 region is CASTAWVGNTIYF. The CDR3 coding sequence is TGTGCCAGCACGGCCTGGGTGGGAAACACCATATATTTT.

In regard to this clonotype: Possible read error: a much larger clone is one base away. The chain employs TRBV7-2 and TRBJ2-3; the D gene could be TRBD1 or TRBD2 (5 bases each). This CDR3 region has 14 residues. CDR1 is SGHTA and CDR2 is FQGNSA in the germline V gene. As DNA, the CDR3 is TGTGCCAACAGCTTAGAGGGGCGCGTCGGTACGCAGTATTTT. It codes for CANSLEGRVGTQYF.

The chain joins TRBV28 to TRBJ1-1; D is perhaps TRBD1 (6 bases). The CDR3 totals 15 residues. From germline, CDR1 is MDHEN and CDR2 SYDVKM. Trimming stripped 3 bases from V and 5 bases from J, with 16 bases between. The CDR3 loop reads CASSLGGGALTEAFF. The CDR3 coding sequence is TGTGCCAGCAGTTTGGGGGGGGGGGCGCTGACTGAAGCTTTCTTT.

The chain links TRBV5-1 to TRBJ1-5; no reliable D call. Germline CDR1 is SGHRS and CDR2 is YFSETQ. V dropped 4 bases and J dropped 5 bases, with 13 bases sitting between them. CDR3 length equals 14 residues. The CDR3 sequence is CASSPGLGDQPQHF. The CDR3 DNA reads TGCGCCAGCAGCCCGGGCTTAGGAGATCAGCCCCAGCATTTT.